These 12 T cell receptor beta chains were all obtained from the same sample, sequenced in a study of graft-versus-host responses after intestinal transplantation. Using immunoSEQ multiplex PCR, the repertoire was profiled, and TCRdb retains in-frame clones only, with some absent. The sample lists some 90,000 clones, about four fifths occurring once. These TCRs' antigens remain unknown. The sequencing used unstimulated CD4+ T cells sorted from spleen or lymph node cells, collected before intestinal transplant. All receptors come from a human donor who received an intestinal transplant.

This chain joins TRBV6-5 and TRBJ2-1; 7 positions match TRBD2. Germline V CDR1 and CDR2: MNHEY, SVGAGI. After removal of 7 bases from V and 8 bases from J, the junction contained 11 bases not matched to a gene. CDR3 length: 14 residues. The DNA for the CDR3 is TGTGCCAGCAAAGGGACTCCACGGGGGGATGAGCAGTTCTTC. Its translation: CASKGTPRGDEQFF.

This clone was detected only a few times. The V gene is TRBV5-1, the J gene TRBJ1-1; no clear D gene. This CDR3 has 14 residues. The V gene lost 2 bases and the J gene lost 3 bases, with 11 bases spanning the gap. Per the germline V gene, CDR1 is SGHRS and CDR2 is YFSETQ. The CDR3 loop is CASSLAFGDTEAFF. The CDR3 DNA reads as TGCGCCAGCAGCTTAGCCTTCGGGGACACTGAAGCTTTCTTT.

The gene calls are TRBV27 and TRBJ2-3, with 7 bases matching TRBD2. This CDR3 comprises 16 residues. Germline-derived CDR1 and CDR2 are MNHEY and SMNVEV (reference sequence). V was pared by 5 bases and J by 7 bases, with 15 bases of the junction left unmatched. As DNA, the CDR3 is TGTGCCAGCAGTCCCCCGTTTTGGGGGGGAGCGTATACGCAGTATTTT. Protein product: CASSPPFWGGAYTQYF.

Only one count was recorded for this clone. This chain links TRBV13 with TRBJ2-5; D gene ambiguous. The closer fit of TRBJ2-7 to the DNA end suggests the J call may be wrong. The germline V gene has CDR1 PRHDT and CDR2 FYEKMQ (reference sequence). The CDR3 spans 14 residues. CDR3 amino acids: CASSRLTYSYEQYF. The CDR3 region has the DNA TGTGCCAGCAGCCGTCTCACTTACTCCTACGAGCAGTACTTC.

V is TRBV18 and J is TRBJ2-7; 13 positions agree with TRBD2. The CDR3 runs to 16 residues. Germline V gene data show CDR1 as KGHSH and CDR2 as LQKENI. The J segment lost 0 bases and the V segment lost 4 bases, leaving 3 bases of the junction unmatched. The CDR3 DNA reads as TGTGCCAGCTCACTCGGGACTAGCGGGAACTCCTACGAGCAGTACTTC. Its protein is CASSLGTSGNSYEQYF.

The gene calls are TRBV18 and TRBJ2-5; D is ambiguous. The germline gives CDR1 KGHSH, CDR2 LQKENI. CDR3 length: 13 residues. Trimming shortened V by 3 bases and J by 2 bases, and 7 bases separated the two germline ends. Here the CDR3 DNA reads TGTGCCAGCTCACCGGCCAGACAAGAGACCCAGTACTTC. It yields the protein CASSPARQETQYF.

This clone was seen only a few times. The J gene is TRBJ2-2, the V gene TRBV10-1, with TRBD1 identical over 12 bases. The CDR3 has 16 amino acids. In germline, CDR1 is WNHNN, CDR2 SYGVQD (reference sequence). The V gene end was trimmed by 6 bases and the J gene end by 6 bases; junction bases not matched to a gene: 8. In DNA form, the CDR3 reads TGCGCCAGCAGCCGGGGACAGGGGGCCGGGCCCGGGGAGCTGTTTTTT. It specifies CASSRGQGAGPGELFF.

This chain connects TRBV6-1 to TRBJ2-7; 10 nucleotides agree with TRBD2. Germline-derived CDR1 and CDR2 are MNHNS and SASEGT. The CDR3 length is 15 residues. Trimming took 6 bases from V and 2 from J; bases not matched to a gene: 7. For the CDR3, the DNA is TGTGCCAGCAGGATACTAGCGGGGCCGACCTACGAGCAGTACTTC. As protein: CASRILAGPTYEQYF.

This clone was counted a single time. J is TRBJ2-5 and V is TRBV18; the D gene is possibly TRBD2 (6 bases). V lost 3 bases to trimming and J lost 5 bases, with 10 bases between them. The CDR3 consists of 13 residues. Germline V lookup: CDR1 KGHSH, CDR2 LQKENI. The CDR3 loop reads CASSPGGEETQYF. The CDR3 nucleotides read TGTGCCAGCTCACCGGGGGGAGAGGAGACCCAGTACTTC.

This rearrangement joins TRBV14 to TRBJ1-1; D remains ambiguous. The CDR3 is 15 residues long. CDR1 and CDR2 (germline): SGHDN, FVKESK. V lost 4 bases and J 6 bases, leaving 18 bases between the germline ends. CDR3 region: CASSLLSAGYAEAFF. CDR3 DNA: TGTGCCAGCAGCCTCCTAAGTGCGGGATACGCTGAAGCTTTCTTT.

This sequence joins TRBV9 and TRBJ2-1; 8 nucleotides agree with TRBD2. The ends lost 4 bases at V and 0 bases at J; junction bases unmatched: 3. The CDR3 runs to 15 residues. The V gene's germline CDR1 is SGDLS and CDR2 YYNGEE. The DNA for the CDR3 is TGTGCCAGCAGCCCCGGGACTAGCTCCTACAATGAGCAGTTCTTC. Translated, it gives CASSPGTSSYNEQFF.

This chain joins TRBV4-1 and TRBJ2-1; TRBD1 matches 9 bases. Germline V gene sequence: CDR1 MGHRA, CDR2 YSYEKL. The CDR3 runs to 16 residues. The V gene end was trimmed by 1 base and the J gene end by 7 bases; junction bases not matched to a gene: 8. Here the CDR3 DNA reads TGCGCCAGCAGCCAAGGGCCCGGGACAGGGAAGAATGAGCAGTTCTTC. It specifies CASSQGPGTGKNEQFF.